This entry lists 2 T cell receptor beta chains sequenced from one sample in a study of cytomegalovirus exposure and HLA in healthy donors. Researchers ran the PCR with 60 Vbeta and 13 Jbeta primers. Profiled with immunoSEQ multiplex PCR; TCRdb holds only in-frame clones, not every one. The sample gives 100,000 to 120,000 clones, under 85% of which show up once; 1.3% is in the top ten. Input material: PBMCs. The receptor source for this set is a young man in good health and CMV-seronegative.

The CDR3 loop is CASSQDGWNTEAFF. The CDR3 coding sequence is TGCGCCAGCAGCCAAGACGGTTGGAACACTGAAGCTTTCTTT. The chain has TRBV4-1 and TRBJ1-1, with D unclear. V lost 0 bases to trimming and J lost 1 base, with 6 bases between them. The CDR3 is 14 residues long. From germline, CDR1 is MGHRA and CDR2 YSYEKL.

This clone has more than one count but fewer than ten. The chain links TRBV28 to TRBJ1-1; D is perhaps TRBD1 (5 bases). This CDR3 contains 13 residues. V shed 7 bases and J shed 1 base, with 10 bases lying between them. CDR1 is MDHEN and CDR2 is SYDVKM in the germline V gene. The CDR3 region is CASMRGGNTEAFF. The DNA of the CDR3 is TGTGCCAGCATGCGGGGGGGGAACACTGAAGCTTTCTTT.